Following are 31 T cell receptor beta chains from one sample sequenced in a study of T cell responses to AZD1222 COVID-19 vaccine. TCRdb's table, derived via immunoSEQ multiplex PCR, lists solely in-frame clones and lacks some. The sample yields 140,000 to 150,000 clones, 90% to 95% seen once. The sample in question was peripheral blood, obtained on day 0 of AZD1222 vaccination. These receptors were obtained from an adult in good health.

V and J are TRBV28 and TRBJ2-1, with D possibly being TRBD1 (5 bases). Germline-derived CDR1 and CDR2 are MDHEN and SYDVKM. Trimming pared 1 base from V and 6 bases from J, leaving 13 bases between. The CDR3 has 15 residues. Here the CDR3 reads CASSLYGPQGNEQFF. CDR3 DNA sequence: TGTGCCAGCAGTTTATACGGGCCGCAGGGCAATGAGCAGTTCTTC.

This chain links TRBV7-3 with TRBJ2-1, with 9 bases lining up with TRBD2. Germline loops: CDR1 SGHTA, CDR2 FQGTGA. V lost 8 bases, J lost 1 base, and 6 bases stayed unmatched. This CDR3 region has 15 residues. This CDR3 is CASAAAGGSYNEQFF. CDR3 nucleotide sequence: TGTGCCAGCGCGGCGGCGGGAGGGTCCTACAATGAGCAGTTCTTC.

The rearrangement links TRBV11-2 to TRBJ2-6; no clear D. Trimming removed 4 bases from V and 0 bases from J, with 7 bases in between. CDR1 SGHAT and CDR2 FQNNGV come from the germline V gene. The CDR3 runs 15 residues. CDR3 sequence reads: CASSSTRSGANVLTF. The CDR3 DNA is TGTGCCAGCAGCTCCACGCGCTCTGGGGCCAACGTCCTGACTTTC. Complete variable domain (other parts from reference TRBV11-2 and TRBJ2-6): EAGVAQSPRYKIIEKRQSVAFWCNPISGHATLYWYQQILGQGPKLLIQFQNNGVVDDSQLPKDRFSAERLKGVDSTLKIQPAKLEDSAVYLCASSSTRSGANVLTFGAGSRLTVL.

The chain carries TRBV4-2 and TRBJ1-2; D uncertain. The germline V and J ends were trimmed by 1 base and 4 bases, with 7 bases remaining between them. The CDR3 is 13 residues long. Germline V gene lookup returns CDR1 LGHNA and CDR2 YNFKEQ. CDR3 sequence reads: CASSQVQVYGYTF. CDR3 nucleotides: TGTGCCAGCAGCCAAGTGCAGGTCTATGGCTACACCTTC.

The rearrangement uses TRBV5-1 and TRBJ2-7; D is undetermined. Germline V gene data show CDR1 as SGHRS and CDR2 as YFSETQ. The V gene lost 0 bases and the J gene lost 0 bases, with 13 bases spanning the gap. The CDR3 contains 16 residues. This CDR3 reads CASSLDERSSSYEQYF. The CDR3 DNA follows: TGCGCCAGCAGCTTGGACGAACGGTCGAGCTCCTACGAGCAGTACTTC.

This sequence joins TRBV28 and TRBJ1-1; maybe TRBD1 (5 bases). V lost 7 bases, J lost 1 base, and 19 bases lay in between. Per germline, CDR1 MDHEN and CDR2 SYDVKM. The CDR3 contains 16 residues. The CDR3 DNA reads TGTGCCAGCAAACTCCCCGACCCGGGGCAGAACACTGAAGCTTTCTTT. It is translated as CASKLPDPGQNTEAFF.

The chain carries TRBV3-1 (or the pseudogene TRBV3-2) and TRBJ1-6; D is undetermined. This CDR3 has 16 residues. The germline V and J ends were trimmed by 0 bases and 10 bases, with 16 bases remaining between them. Germline CDR1 is LGHDT and CDR2 is YNNKEL (reference sequence). CDR3: CASSQDPPPPRSPLHF. The CDR3 DNA follows: TGTGCCAGCAGCCAAGATCCCCCCCCACCTCGGTCACCCCTCCACTTT.

The CDR3 protein is CASRRHGNSYEQYF. CDR3 DNA sequence: TGTGCCAGCAGGAGACATGGGAACTCCTACGAGCAGTACTTC. The chain uses TRBV6-5 and TRBJ2-7; D unclear. V was trimmed by 6 bases and J by 0 bases, leaving 12 bases between them. Germline CDR1 is MNHEY and CDR2 is SVGAGI. This CDR3 is 14 amino acids long.

The chain employs TRBV28 and TRBJ2-3, with D maybe TRBD2 (6 bases). Germline-derived CDR1 and CDR2 are MDHEN and SYDVKM. V was shortened by 11 bases and J by 2 bases, with 14 bases between the two germline ends. The CDR3 spans 13 residues. The CDR3 bases are TGTGCCTACCAGACTAGTTACACAGATACGCAGTATTTT. Its protein product is CAYQTSYTDTQYF.

The chain couples TRBV28 to TRBJ2-7; 7 bases are a match to TRBD1. The ends lost 6 bases at V and 3 bases at J; junction bases unmatched: 14. Germline CDR1 is MDHEN and CDR2 is SYDVKM. There are 16 residues in the CDR3. DNA for the CDR3: TGTGCCAGCAGATCCTTCGAGGGACAGACTTTCTACGAGCAGTACTTC. Amino acids: CASRSFEGQTFYEQYF.

The rearrangement uses TRBV12-3 or TRBV12-4 and TRBJ1-1, with D possibly TRBD1 on 5 matching bases. V lost 6 bases and J 5 bases, leaving 13 bases between the germline ends. CDR3 length: 13 residues. CDR3 DNA: TGTGCCAGCAGCTTATATGGGGGTACTGAAGCTTTCTTT. Translated, it gives CASSLYGGTEAFF.

The chain couples TRBV4-3 to TRBJ2-7; possibly TRBD1 or TRBD2 for D (5 bases each). From germline, CDR1 is LGHNA and CDR2 YSLEER. The CDR3 has 14 residues. Trimming stripped 6 bases from V and 6 bases from J, with 18 bases between. CDR3: CASSLRDAPGEQYF. The DNA for the CDR3 is TGCGCCAGCAGTCTCCGGGACGCTCCCGGCGAGCAGTACTTC.

This sequence joins TRBV5-1 and TRBJ2-7; 8 bases map to TRBD1. V shed 3 bases, J shed 3 bases, and the junction held 14 bases outside the gene matches. The CDR3 is 17 amino acids. Germline loops: CDR1 SGHRS, CDR2 YFSETQ. CDR3 sequence: CASSSNQGARPLYEQYF. CDR3 DNA sequence: TGCGCCAGCAGCTCGAACCAGGGGGCCAGACCCCTCTACGAGCAGTACTTC.

This chain uses TRBV28 with TRBJ2-5, with 7 bases matching TRBD2. The CDR3 is made up of 14 amino acids. Germline CDR1 MDHEN, CDR2 SYDVKM. With 6 bases clipped from V and 9 bases from J, the junction kept 13 bases outside the gene matches. The CDR3 sequence: CASSGLAEKRPQYF. The CDR3 nucleotides are TGTGCCAGCAGCGGGCTAGCGGAAAAGAGGCCCCAGTACTTC. Filled out from reference TRBV28 and TRBJ2-5, the complete variable domain reads DVKVTQSSRYLVKRTGEKVFLECVQDMDHENMFWYRQDPGLGLRLIYFSYDVKMKEKGDIPEGYSVSREKKERFSLILESASTNQTSMYLCASSGLAEKRPQYFGPGTRLLVL.

The genes are TRBV5-1 and TRBJ2-2; unclear D gene. CDR3 size: 13 residues. Trimming left V 4 bases short and J 5 bases short, with 9 bases between. Germline CDR1 and CDR2: SGHRS and YFSETQ. CDR3 residues: CASSPWSTGELFF. CDR3 bases: TGCGCCAGCAGCCCTTGGTCAACCGGGGAGCTGTTTTTT.

The chain uses TRBV6-5 and TRBJ1-3; D is possibly TRBD1 (5 bases). The CDR3 is 14 amino acids. Germline V gene lookup returns CDR1 MNHEY and CDR2 SVGAGI. The V end lost 6 bases, the J end lost 6 bases, and 15 bases lay between the germline ends. In DNA, the CDR3 is TGTGCCAGCAGGCGGGACGGAAAGTTAAACACCATATATTTT. It translates to CASRRDGKLNTIYF.

The chain employs TRBV6-2 or TRBV6-3 and TRBJ1-6, with TRBD1 as a possible D gene (5 bases). This CDR3 is built from 12 residues. Trimming took off 2 bases at V and 15 bases at J, with 11 bases between the two ends. The germline V gene has CDR1 MNHEY and CDR2 SVGEGT. The CDR3 region is CASSYPGWVLHF. Here the CDR3 DNA reads TGTGCCAGCAGTTACCCAGGGTGGGTCCTCCACTTT.

The chain couples TRBV2 to TRBJ1-4; D is undetermined. Per germline, CDR1 SNHLY and CDR2 FYNNEI. With 2 bases removed from V and 8 bases from J, the gap between germline ends came to 15 bases. The CDR3 is made up of 15 amino acids. This chain's CDR3 is CASSERRTGGEKLFF. CDR3 DNA: TGTGCCAGCAGTGAACGGCGGACGGGAGGGGAAAAACTGTTTTTT.

The chain has TRBV27 and TRBJ2-7, with a weak D call TRBD1 (5 bases). V lost 6 bases and J lost 0, with 12 bases in between. This CDR3 is built from 14 residues. Germline CDR1 and CDR2: MNHEY and SMNVEV (reference sequence). This CDR3 is CASRLDTSSYEQYF. The CDR3 coding sequence is TGTGCCAGCAGGCTGGACACCTCCTCCTACGAGCAGTACTTC.

This sequence joins TRBV30 and TRBJ2-7, with 9 bases identical to TRBD1. The CDR3 loop spans 14 amino acids. CDR1 is GTSNPN, CDR2 SVGIG, per germline (reference sequence). Trimming cost V 3 bases and J 6 bases; bases outside gene matches: 9. CDR3 nucleotides: TGTGCCTGGAGGCTACCGGGACAGGGTTTCGAGCAGTACTTC. Translated, it gives CAWRLPGQGFEQYF.

This clone was counted only a few times. This sequence joins TRBV9 and TRBJ2-7; 7 positions agree with TRBD1. Germline lookup yields CDR1 SGDLS and CDR2 YYNGEE. Trimming at V came to 0 bases and at J to 2 bases, leaving 5 bases not matched to a gene. This CDR3 region has 15 residues. The CDR3, as DNA: TGTGCCAGCAGCGTAGGTAACAGGGGAGCCTACGAGCAGTACTTC. Its protein is CASSVGNRGAYEQYF.

The V call is TRBV6-2 or TRBV6-3, the J call TRBJ1-5; D gene ambiguous. The V gene's germline CDR1 is MNHEY and CDR2 SVGEGT. Trimming pared 0 bases from V and 0 bases from J, leaving 9 bases between. The CDR3 is 16 amino acids. The CDR3 reads CASSYSPGVSNQPQHF. The CDR3, as DNA: TGTGCCAGCAGTTACTCCCCAGGAGTTAGCAATCAGCCCCAGCATTTT.

The chain has TRBV9 and TRBJ2-7; the D is unclear. The CDR3 has 15 amino acids. Trimming removed 4 bases from V and 0 bases from J, with 14 bases in between. Germline V lookup: CDR1 SGDLS, CDR2 YYNGEE. The CDR3 DNA reads TGTGCCAGCAGCCCAGGCGGTCAGGTCTCCTACGAGCAGTACTTC. This sequence encodes CASSPGGQVSYEQYF.

V is TRBV27 and J is TRBJ2-7; D is possibly TRBD1 (6 bases). The CDR3 length is 15 residues. CDR1 MNHEY and CDR2 SMNVEV come from the germline V gene (reference sequence). Trimming pared 5 bases from V and 0 bases from J, leaving 14 bases between. The CDR3 region is CASSTKQGPSYEQYF. The CDR3 DNA sequence: TGTGCCAGCAGTACCAAACAGGGACCCTCCTACGAGCAGTACTTC.

This chain links TRBV27 with TRBJ2-1, with a tentative D call TRBD1 (6 bases). Germline assignment: CDR1 MNHEY and CDR2 SMNVEV (reference sequence). Trimming removed 7 bases at V and 2 bases at J, with 15 bases between. The length of the CDR3 is 15 residues. Here the CDR3 DNA reads TGTGCCAGCACGGAAGACAGGACAGCCTACAATGAGCAGTTCTTC. This encodes CASTEDRTAYNEQFF.

The chain uses TRBV6-5 and TRBJ1-6; D is unresolved. V lost 7 bases, J lost 9 bases, and 16 bases lay in between. The CDR3 extends over 14 amino acids. CDR1 is MNHEY and CDR2 is SVGAGI in the germline V gene. The CDR3 protein is CASMALAEISPLHF. CDR3 nucleotides: TGTGCCAGCATGGCCCTCGCCGAGATTTCACCCCTCCACTTT.

The chain carries TRBV7-3 and TRBJ1-1, with D perhaps matching TRBD1 (5 bases). CDR3 length: 14 residues. The V end was cut by 4 bases, the J end by 5 bases, with 14 bases between. Germline CDR1 SGHTA, CDR2 FQGTGA. CDR3: CASSSTGGRTEAFF. CDR3 sequence (DNA): TGTGCCAGCAGCTCCACAGGCGGGAGGACTGAAGCTTTCTTT.

This chain connects TRBV5-1 to TRBJ2-1; 7 bases are shared with TRBD1. The CDR3 totals 16 residues. The V and J ends lost 2 bases and 0 bases, in that order; junction bases with no gene match: 5. In germline, CDR1 is SGHRS, CDR2 YFSETQ. DNA of the CDR3: TGCGCCAGCAGCTTCAGACAGGGATCCTCCTACAATGAGCAGTTCTTC. Translated, it gives CASSFRQGSSYNEQFF.

This clone was counted once. The chain uses TRBV6-5 and TRBJ1-2, with a tentative D call TRBD1 (5 bases). V lost 5 bases, J lost 2 bases, and 12 bases lay in between. Germline V lookup: CDR1 MNHEY, CDR2 SVGAGI. The CDR3 extends over 14 amino acids. For the CDR3, the DNA is TGTGCCAGCAGTAGGGGCGGGGGGAACTATGGCTACACCTTC. Translation: CASSRGGGNYGYTF.

V is TRBV4-3 and J is TRBJ1-1; D not resolved. Trimming stripped 0 bases from V and 7 bases from J, with 15 bases between. This CDR3 is 15 amino acids long. CDR1 is LGHNA, CDR2 YSLEER, per germline. In nucleotides, the CDR3 is TGCGCCAGCAGCCAAGATAATGTCGGGAGAGTTGAAGCTTTCTTT. The encoded protein is CASSQDNVGRVEAFF.

This chain joins TRBV19 and TRBJ1-4, with D possibly matching TRBD1 (5 bases). CDR1 and CDR2 (germline): LNHDA, SQIVND (reference sequence). V gave up 4 bases and J gave up 4 bases, with 7 bases separating them. The CDR3 consists of 13 residues. CDR3 sequence: CASSKGRNEKLFF. CDR3 sequence (DNA): TGTGCCAGTAGTAAGGGACGTAATGAAAAACTGTTTTTT.